Detailed here is one T cell receptor beta chain. This sample was included in a study of response to subunit inactivated influenza vaccine. One entry per CDR3 protein, called by TCRdb with MiXCR from the RT-PCR reads. The profile covers roughly 670,000 distinct CDR3 sequences, with less than 15% appearing a single time and roughly 7.2% taken by the ten largest. The sequence was collected from a man in his fifties who received an inactivated influenza vaccine. Specimen: PBMCs from blood, collected 14 to 15 days before vaccination.

CDR3: CASSLNGNSPLHF. The CDR3 DNA follows: TGTGCCAGCAGTTTAAACGGAAATTCACCCCTCCACTTT. The chain recombines TRBV12-3 or TRBV12-4 with TRBJ1-6, with no clear D. The CDR3 length is 13 residues. Trimming removed 2 bases at V and 7 bases at J, with 6 bases between.